This TCR beta chain was identified in a study of radiation and T cells in renal cell carcinoma (dated by TCRdb to about 2020). Regarding the research as a whole: The samples were obtained from a clinical trial, where primary renal cell carcinomas were treated with 15 Gy stereotactic body radiation therapy and then removed by nephrectomy 4 weeks afterward. TCR beta sequencing covered 50 to 55 samples in total, comprising around 25 tumors and 27 peripheral blood samples. Across all 50 or so samples, 4,016,671 unique CDR3 nucleotide sequences, encoding 2.5 million to 3 million unique CDR3 amino acid sequences, were identified. Study-wide conclusions, independent of this receptor: In blood, the top tumor clonotypes increased from baseline to 2 weeks after radiation and then shrank by 4 weeks, which suggests a temporary expansion of tumor-resident clones. With a single-armed trial design, the study had no way to address how radiation dose or scheduling affects the TCR repertoire. Because no pretreatment tumor biopsies were available, whether clonotypes were present in the tumor at baseline could not be determined. Changes in the blood repertoire were not tracked past 4 weeks after treatment.

V is trimmed back by 6 bases and J by 7 bases, and the junction contains 11 bases that no gene match accounts for. The germline V gene specifies MNHEY as CDR1 and SVGAGI as CDR2. The CDR3, from cysteine to phenylalanine, totals 15 residues. Left in the record is the CDR3 DNA by itself, 45 bases read in frame from the first base. The meaning of the sample's time point label: blood 2 weeks post-SBRT. What this sample's treatment or condition label stands for: 15 Gy SBRT to primary tumor, nephrectomy 4 weeks later. To track tumor-enriched clonotypes, serial peripheral blood was sampled from radiation-treated patients at baseline and at 2 weeks and 4 weeks after SBRT. Every patient had renal cell carcinoma of clear cell pathology. Genomic DNA for TCR sequencing was prepared using the QIAamp DNA Blood Mini Kit (Qiagen). The analyses included just those samples that passed every quality control check. Remarks on this clone: The specificity of this receptor is unknown. No base-level quality is on record; no much larger clone is a single base apart.

TCR beta libraries were generated from genomic DNA with the immunoSEQ kit, following the manufacturer's recommendations. To prepare libraries, a first multiplex PCR with proprietary primers was run, followed by a second PCR that added unique barcodes, and a bead cleanup was done after each round. Each sample batch included a kit-provided positive control reaction and a negative control reaction. The final libraries were assessed on an Agilent 4200 TapeStation D1000 ScreenTape, pooled by volume, and quantified by qPCR. Sequencing ran on an Illumina NextSeq500 with a MidOutput 150-cycle cartridge, using 156 Read1 and 15 Index1 cycles with kit custom primers. The pooled library was loaded at roughly 1 pM, with an approximately 19% PhiX control spiked in. The paper's processing steps were these. The vendor-processed data were analyzed in R, and a clonotype was defined as all T cells that share the same CDR3 nucleotide sequence. For clone abundance analyses, frequencies were normalized to the 10,000 most abundant clones in each sample. Public T cell clones, averaging fewer than five per sample, were removed before analysis. An abundance difference of at least 32-fold between compartments was the criterion for calling clonotypes tumor-enriched or baseline blood-enriched. A beta-binomial differential abundance model was used to identify clonotypes that expanded or contracted between blood time points. The Baroni-Urbani and Buser coefficient was used to measure tumor-blood repertoire similarity, and groups were compared with two-tailed Wilcoxon tests in R. As stored in TCRdb, this immuneACCESS dataset retains in-frame rearrangements with V and J assigned. A fraction of the clones does not appear; measured against another copy, unresolved V genes explain less than half of the discrepancy, and the remainder lacks a known reason. V, J and clone size are those of that table, while D and trimming were read from the DNA. The sample contains some 120,000 clones, 75% to 85% of them found a single time. The biggest ten clones account for about 1.9% of the sample.

The sequence came from a woman aged 60-75 years with renal cell carcinoma. The specimen was blood, collected from a patient whose treatment included radiotherapy and nephrectomy. Recombination joined TRBV6-5 with TRBJ1-4, with 7 central nucleotides matching TRBD1. The CDR3 protein sequence reads: CASRLRRQGGEKLFF. Read as DNA, the sequence is TGTGCCAGCAGGTTACGGAGGCAGGGGGGTGAAAAACTGTTTTTT.